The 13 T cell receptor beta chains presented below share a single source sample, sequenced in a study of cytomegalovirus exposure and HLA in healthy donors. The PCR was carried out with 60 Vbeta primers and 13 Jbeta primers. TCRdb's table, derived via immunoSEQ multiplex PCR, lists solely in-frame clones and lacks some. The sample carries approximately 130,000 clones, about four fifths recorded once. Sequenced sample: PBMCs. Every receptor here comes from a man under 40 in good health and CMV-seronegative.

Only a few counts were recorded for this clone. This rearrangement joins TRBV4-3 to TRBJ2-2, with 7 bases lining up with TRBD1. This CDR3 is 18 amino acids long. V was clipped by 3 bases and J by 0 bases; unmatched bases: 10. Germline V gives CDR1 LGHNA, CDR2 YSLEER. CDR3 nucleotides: TGCGCCAGCAGCCAGGGTATTAGACAGGGATCGAACACCGGGGAGCTGTTTTTT. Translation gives CASSQGIRQGSNTGELFF.

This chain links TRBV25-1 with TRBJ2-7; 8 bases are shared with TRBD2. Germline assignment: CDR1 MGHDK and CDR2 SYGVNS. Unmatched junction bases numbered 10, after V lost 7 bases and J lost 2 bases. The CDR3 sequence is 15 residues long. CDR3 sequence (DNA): TGTGCCAGCAAGGGGGTAGCGGGGCCCACCTACGAGCAGTACTTC. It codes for CASKGVAGPTYEQYF.

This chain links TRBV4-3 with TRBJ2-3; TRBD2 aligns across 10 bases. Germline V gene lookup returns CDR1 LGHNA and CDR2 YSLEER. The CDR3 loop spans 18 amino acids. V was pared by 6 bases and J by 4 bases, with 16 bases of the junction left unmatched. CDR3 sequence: CASSPSLPRAGGPDTQYF. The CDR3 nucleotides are TGCGCCAGCAGTCCTTCCCTGCCCAGAGCGGGAGGGCCAGATACGCAGTATTTT.

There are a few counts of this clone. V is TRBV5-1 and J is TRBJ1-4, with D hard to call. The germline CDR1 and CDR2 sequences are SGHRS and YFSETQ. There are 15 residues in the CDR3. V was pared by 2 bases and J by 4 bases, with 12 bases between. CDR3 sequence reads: CASSFFGGNNEKLFF. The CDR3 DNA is TGCGCCAGCAGCTTTTTCGGCGGAAATAATGAAAAACTGTTTTTT.

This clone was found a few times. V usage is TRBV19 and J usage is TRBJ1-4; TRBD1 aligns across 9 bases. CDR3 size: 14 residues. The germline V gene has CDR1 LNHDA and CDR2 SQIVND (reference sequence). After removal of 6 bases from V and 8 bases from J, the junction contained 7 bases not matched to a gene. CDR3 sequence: CASSSGQGTEKLFF. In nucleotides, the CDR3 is TGTGCCAGTAGCTCCGGACAGGGGACAGAAAAACTGTTTTTT.

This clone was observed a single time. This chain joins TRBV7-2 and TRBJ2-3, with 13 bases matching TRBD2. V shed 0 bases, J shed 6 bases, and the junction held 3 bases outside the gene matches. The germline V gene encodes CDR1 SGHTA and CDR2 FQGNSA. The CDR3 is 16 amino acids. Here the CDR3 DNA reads TGTGCCAGCAGCTTAGCGACTAGCGGGGGGTTGGATACGCAGTATTTT. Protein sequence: CASSLATSGGLDTQYF.

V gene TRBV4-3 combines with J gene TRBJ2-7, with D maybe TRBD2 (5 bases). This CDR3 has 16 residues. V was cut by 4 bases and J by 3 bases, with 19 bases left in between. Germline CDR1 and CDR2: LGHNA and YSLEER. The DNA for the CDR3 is TGCGCCAGCAGCCGATCCGAGGGATTAAGCTTCTACGAGCAGTACTTC. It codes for CASSRSEGLSFYEQYF.

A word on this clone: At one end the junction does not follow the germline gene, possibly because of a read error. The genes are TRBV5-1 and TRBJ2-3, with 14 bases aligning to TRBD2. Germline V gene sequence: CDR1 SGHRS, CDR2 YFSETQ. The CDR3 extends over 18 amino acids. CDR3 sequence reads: CAISSPGTSGGSTDTQYF. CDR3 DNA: TGCGCCATCAGCTCGCCCGGGACTAGCGGGGGAAGCACAGATACGCAGTATTTT.

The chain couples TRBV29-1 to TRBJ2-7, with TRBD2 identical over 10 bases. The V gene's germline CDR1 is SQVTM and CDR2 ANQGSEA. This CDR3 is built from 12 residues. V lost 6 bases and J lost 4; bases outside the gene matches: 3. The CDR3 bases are TGCAGCGTAGAGCGGGAGGGGTACGAGCAGTACTTC. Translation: CSVEREGYEQYF.

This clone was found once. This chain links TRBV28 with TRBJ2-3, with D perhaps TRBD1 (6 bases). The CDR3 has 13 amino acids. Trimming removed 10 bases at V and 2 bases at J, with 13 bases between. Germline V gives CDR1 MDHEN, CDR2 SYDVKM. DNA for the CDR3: TGTGCCACCCAGGGACATGACACAGATACGCAGTATTTT. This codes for CATQGHDTDTQYF. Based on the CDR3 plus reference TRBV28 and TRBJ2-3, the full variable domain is DVKVTQSSRYLVKRTGEKVFLECVQDMDHENMFWYRQDPGLGLRLIYFSYDVKMKEKGDIPEGYSVSREKKERFSLILESASTNQTSMYLCATQGHDTDTQYFGPGTRLTVL.

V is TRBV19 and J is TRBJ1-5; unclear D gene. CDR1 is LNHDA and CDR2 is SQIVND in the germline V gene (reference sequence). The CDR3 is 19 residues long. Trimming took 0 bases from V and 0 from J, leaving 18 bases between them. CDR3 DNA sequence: TGTGCCAGTAGTATAGATTGGAGAGGGTGGAGTGTTAGCAATCAGCCCCAGCATTTT. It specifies CASSIDWRGWSVSNQPQHF.

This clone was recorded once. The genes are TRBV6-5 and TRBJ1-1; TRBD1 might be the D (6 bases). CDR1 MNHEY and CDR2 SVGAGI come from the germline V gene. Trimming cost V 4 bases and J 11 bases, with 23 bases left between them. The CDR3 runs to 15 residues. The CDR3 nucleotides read TGTGCCAGCAGTTCCCGAACCCCAGGGGCTTCCGGGGCTTTCTTT. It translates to CASSSRTPGASGAFF.

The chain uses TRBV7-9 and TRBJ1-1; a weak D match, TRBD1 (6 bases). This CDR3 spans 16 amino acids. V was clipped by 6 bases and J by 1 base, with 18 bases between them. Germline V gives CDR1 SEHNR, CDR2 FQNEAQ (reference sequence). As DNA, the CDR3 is TGTGCCAGCAGTAAAACCCCGGACAGATCGAACACTGAAGCTTTCTTT. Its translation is CASSKTPDRSNTEAFF.